This T cell receptor (beta chain) was profiled in a study of cytomegalovirus exposure and HLA in healthy donors. This clone was seen a handful of times. Its antigen is undetermined. Broader study findings: Previous analysis showed most TCR beta V segments were productive about 90% or about 30% of the time.

The CDR3 totals 13 residues. Vbeta (60) and Jbeta (13) primers were used in the PCR. Generated by immunoSEQ multiplex PCR, the TCRdb table keeps only in-frame clones and is missing some. The profile shows about 200,000 clones, roughly 12% of them singletons. The chain is built from TRBV7-5 and TRBJ1-1. TRBV7-5 represents a pseudogene. The TCR sequence derives from a man aged 45 to 65 in good health and CMV-seropositive. Material: PBMCs. The CDR3 nucleotides read TGTGCCAGAAGCATCCCGAGGAGCACTGAAGCTTTCTTT. It codes for CARSIPRSTEAFF.